A selection of T cell receptor beta chains follows, all from one sample in a study of identical twins. A single record per CDR3 protein comes from TCRdb applying MiXCR to the 5' RACE reads. There are around 670,000 distinct CDR3 sequences in the sample; roughly 6% occur only once, and roughly 2% lies in the top ten. Sequenced: naive T cells sorted from blood. These receptors were taken from a man aged 18 to 29 in good health. CDR3s include the opening cysteine and the closing phenylalanine or tryptophan. A D gene is named only where the DNA matches it firmly. The size entry is marked missing in some rows and otherwise reads once, few, many or a size class.

j_call clone_size d_call cdr3_length v_call cdr3_aa cdr3_nt
TRBJ2-1 NA NA 12 TRBV12-3/TRBV12-4 CASSLGGFEQFF TGTGCCAGCAGTTTAGGCGGATTTGAGCAGTTCTTC
TRBJ2-7 NA NA 16 TRBV7-9 CASSAQTGLRSYEQYF TGTGCCAGCAGCGCCCAGACAGGTCTAAGATCCTACGAGCAGTACTTC
TRBJ1-5 many NA 15 TRBV5-6 CASSFSSSDNQPQHF TGTGCCAGCAGCTTCTCTTCCTCGGACAATCAGCCCCAGCATTTT
TRBJ1-2 many NA 12 TRBV20-1 CSARVGPPGYTF TGCAGTGCTAGAGTTGGACCTCCGGGCTACACCTTC
TRBJ2-5 NA TRBD1 12 TRBV7-7 CASGQGAVTQYF TGTGCCAGTGGACAGGGGGCAGTGACCCAGTACTTC
TRBJ2-2 many TRBD1 14 TRBV12-3/TRBV12-4 CASSGTGGPGELFF TGTGCCAGCAGTGGCACAGGGGGTCCCGGGGAGCTGTTTTTT
TRBJ1-1 many TRBD1 13 TRBV6-1 CASRGTENTEAFF TGTGCCAGCAGGGGGACAGAGAACACTGAAGCTTTCTTT
TRBJ2-5 many TRBD2 16 TRBV5-1 CASSPTGTSRQETQYF TGCGCCAGCAGCCCGACCGGGACTAGCAGACAAGAGACCCAGTACTTC
TRBJ1-1 NA NA 13 TRBV24-1 CATSEERNTEAFF TGTGCCACCAGTGAAGAGCGGAACACTGAAGCTTTCTTT
TRBJ2-5 few TRBD2 14 TRBV7-9 CASSSSGNQETQYF TGTGCCAGCAGCTCTAGCGGTAACCAAGAGACCCAGTACTTC
TRBJ2-1 NA TRBD2 15 TRBV20-1 CSAREEGGLAHEQFF TGCAGTGCTAGAGAGGAGGGGGGACTAGCTCATGAGCAGTTCTTC
TRBJ2-1 few TRBD2 16 TRBV7-2 CASSLVAGGGGNEQFF TGTGCCAGCAGCTTAGTGGCGGGGGGTGGAGGCAATGAGCAGTTCTTC
TRBJ1-6 many NA 16 TRBV4-2 CASSQDLTISNSPLHF TGTGCCAGCAGCCAAGATTTGACCATATCGAATTCACCCCTCCACTTT
TRBJ2-5 few NA 14 TRBV18 CASSPGLTMETQYF TGTGCCAGCTCACCCGGACTAACTATGGAGACCCAGTACTTC
TRBJ1-5 many NA 16 TRBV5-1 CASSPGGQGPGQPQHF TGCGCCAGCAGCCCTGGTGGTCAGGGTCCGGGCCAGCCCCAGCATTTT
TRBJ2-1 few NA 13 TRBV25-1 CASSESGLGEQFF TGTGCCAGCAGTGAATCGGGGTTGGGGGAGCAGTTCTTC
TRBJ2-5 few NA 14 TRBV7-9 CASSFPGLQETQYF TGTGCCAGCAGCTTCCCGGGACTGCAAGAGACCCAGTACTTC
TRBJ2-5 many TRBD2 14 TRBV20-1 CSARGGGREETQYF TGCAGTGCTAGAGGGGGGGGGAGGGAAGAGACCCAGTACTTC
TRBJ1-4 NA NA 16 TRBV7-9 CASSAQGGSANEKLFF TGTGCCAGCAGCGCCCAGGGCGGAAGCGCTAATGAAAAACTGTTTTTT
TRBJ2-1 many NA 20 TRBV12-3/TRBV12-4 CASSFTDLRRLRYSYNEQFF TGTGCCAGCAGTTTTACTGACTTAAGGCGACTACGCTACTCCTACAATGAGCAGTTCTTC
TRBJ2-6 few NA 19 TRBV11-1 CASSSTQAPVISGANVLTF TGTGCCAGCAGCTCCACCCAAGCGCCGGTGATCTCTGGGGCCAACGTCCTGACTTTC
TRBJ2-3 few NA 17 TRBV25-1 CASTLSWDTQSPDTQYF TGTGCCAGCACCCTAAGCTGGGACACCCAGAGTCCAGATACGCAGTATTTT
TRBJ2-7 many NA 12 TRBV9 CASSANSAEQYF TGTGCCAGCAGCGCAAATTCGGCCGAGCAGTACTTC
TRBJ1-5 many NA 12 TRBV12-3/TRBV12-4 CATTGSNQPQHF TGTGCCACCACGGGGAGCAATCAGCCCCAGCATTTT
TRBJ2-5 NA NA 16 TRBV10-3 CAISESVGEPQETQYF TGTGCCATCAGTGAGTCAGTTGGGGAGCCCCAAGAGACCCAGTACTTC
TRBJ1-4 NA TRBD1 16 TRBV5-1 CASSGMTGGPREKLFF TGCGCCAGCAGCGGAATGACAGGGGGCCCCCGCGAAAAACTGTTTTTT
TRBJ1-2 few TRBD1 15 TRBV15 CATSSGTGVTYGYTF TGTGCCACCAGCAGCGGGACAGGGGTTACCTATGGCTACACCTTC
TRBJ1-1 many NA 15 TRBV12-3/TRBV12-4 CASRLGASMNTEAFF TGTGCCAGCAGACTAGGGGCTTCTATGAACACTGAAGCTTTCTTT
TRBJ1-1 NA NA 16 TRBV25-1 CASSGQGLWMNTEAFF TGTGCCAGCAGTGGGCAGGGCCTTTGGATGAACACTGAAGCTTTCTTT
TRBJ2-1 many TRBD2 14 TRBV24-1 CATSGSSGRGEQFF TGTGCCACCAGTGGGTCTAGCGGGAGGGGTGAGCAGTTCTTC
TRBJ2-1 few NA 13 TRBV29-1 CSPWTAPYNEQFF TGCAGCCCTTGGACAGCTCCCTACAATGAGCAGTTCTTC
TRBJ2-1 NA NA 15 TRBV5-1 CASSLGPREANEQFF TGCGCCAGCAGCTTGGGCCCCAGGGAGGCGAATGAGCAGTTCTTC
TRBJ2-1 NA NA 16 TRBV4-1 CASSQEVLGSFGEQFF TGCGCCAGCAGCCAAGAGGTCCTAGGTAGTTTTGGTGAGCAGTTCTTC
TRBJ2-5 NA TRBD2 17 TRBV7-9 CASSPRGLAGPQETQYF TGTGCCAGCAGCCCAAGGGGACTAGCGGGCCCCCAAGAGACCCAGTACTTC
TRBJ2-4 many TRBD2 17 TRBV24-1 CATSVGQLAGGKNIQYF TGTGCCACCAGTGTCGGACAACTAGCGGGAGGGAAAAACATTCAGTACTTC
TRBJ1-1 NA NA 17 TRBV20-1 CSAPTPGGGFGNTEAFF TGCAGTGCCCCCACGCCGGGGGGCGGATTCGGGAACACTGAAGCTTTCTTT
TRBJ2-7 few TRBD2 15 TRBV20-1 CSARDPSGIPDEQYF TGCAGTGCTAGAGATCCTAGCGGGATCCCAGACGAGCAGTACTTC
TRBJ1-3 few NA 14 TRBV6-2/TRBV6-3 CATETAGTGNTIYF TGTGCCACAGAAACCGCTGGGACTGGAAACACCATATATTTT
TRBJ2-6 few NA 17 TRBV14 CASSQLRGSTGANVLTF TGTGCCAGCAGCCAATTACGGGGGTCGACCGGGGCCAACGTCCTGACTTTC
TRBJ1-4 NA NA 15 TRBV4-3 CASSQDLGREEKLFF TGCGCCAGCAGCCAAGATTTGGGTCGTGAGGAAAAACTGTTTTTT
TRBJ1-1 NA NA 14 TRBV20-1 CSAPTHGGFAEAFF TGCAGTGCTCCGACTCACGGGGGGTTTGCTGAAGCTTTCTTT
TRBJ1-2 NA TRBD1 17 TRBV27 CASSLTGTGGDNYGYTF TGTGCCAGCAGCCTAACCGGGACAGGGGGGGATAACTATGGCTACACCTTC
TRBJ2-1 NA NA 16 TRBV6-1 CASREPGRPNYNEQFF TGTGCCAGCAGAGAACCTGGGAGGCCGAACTACAATGAGCAGTTCTTC
TRBJ2-2 few NA 15 TRBV9 CASSVQQGNTGELFF TGTGCCAGCAGCGTCCAACAGGGAAACACCGGGGAGCTGTTTTTT
TRBJ1-1 few NA 17 TRBV5-4 CASSTAGTALFNTEAFF TGTGCCAGCAGCACCGCCGGGACGGCACTCTTCAACACTGAAGCTTTCTTT